The next 10 T cell receptor beta chains were all read from a single sample in a study of OX40 agonist ivuxolimab in advanced cancers. Generated by immunoSEQ multiplex PCR, the TCRdb table keeps only in-frame clones and is missing some. Seen here are about 79,000 clones, less than 95% observed once, and the top ten hold 0.33%. Specimen: CD4+ or CD8+ T cells sorted from blood, collected in a trial of the OX40 agonist ivuxolimab. These receptors were taken from an adult with an advanced solid tumor such as melanoma, head and neck, liver or kidney cancer.

The rearrangement joins TRBV5-6 to TRBJ2-2; a possible D gene is TRBD1 (6 bases). Germline V lookup: CDR1 SGHDT, CDR2 YYEEEE. The CDR3 covers 17 residues. Deletions cut 5 bases from V and 2 bases from J, with 19 bases between. The CDR3 region is CASRDNREGSNTGELFF. The CDR3 nucleotides read TGTGCCAGCAGGGATAACAGGGAAGGATCTAACACCGGGGAGCTGTTTTTT.

This CDR3 is CASSTSGTGETQYF. CDR3 DNA sequence: TGTGCCAGCAGTACGTCCGGGACAGGGGAGACCCAGTACTTC. This rearrangement joins TRBV6-1 to TRBJ2-5; 9 bases agree with TRBD1. After removal of 5 bases from V and 5 bases from J, the junction contained 6 bases not matched to a gene. This CDR3 spans 14 amino acids. CDR1 and CDR2 from the germline V gene are MNHNS and SASEGT.

The rearrangement uses TRBV5-1 and TRBJ2-3; D is ambiguous. The CDR3 runs 11 residues. Germline V gene data show CDR1 as SGHRS and CDR2 as YFSETQ. The V and J ends lost 3 bases and 4 bases respectively, with 3 bases between them. CDR3 DNA sequence: TGCGCCAGCAGCTGGGCAGATACGCAGTATTTT. The encoded protein is CASSWADTQYF. Full variable domain (rest looked up from reference TRBV5-1 and TRBJ2-3): KAGVTQTPRYLIKTRGQQVTLSCSPISGHRSVSWYQQTPGQGLQFLFEYFSETQRNKGNFPGRFSGRQFSNSRSEMNVSTLELGDSALYLCASSWADTQYFGPGTRLTVL.

This chain connects TRBV10-2 to TRBJ1-6; D remains ambiguous. The CDR3 runs 16 residues. V dropped 0 bases and J dropped 5 bases, with 11 bases sitting between them. Germline values: CDR1 WSHSY, CDR2 SAAADI. CDR3 protein: CASSESRPVNNSPLHF. DNA of the CDR3: TGCGCCAGCAGTGAGTCAAGGCCAGTCAATAATTCACCCCTCCACTTT.

The V gene is TRBV7-8, the J gene TRBJ1-2; D is perhaps TRBD1 (6 bases). Germline assignment: CDR1 SGHVS and CDR2 FQNEAQ. The CDR3 sequence is 14 residues long. V shed 2 bases and J shed 1 base, with 8 bases lying between them. CDR3 in amino acids: CASSLRTVNYGYTF. For the CDR3, the DNA is TGTGCCAGCAGCTTAAGGACAGTTAACTATGGCTACACCTTC.

The gene calls are TRBV28 and TRBJ1-5, with TRBD1 matching over 7 bases. Germline V CDR1 and CDR2: MDHEN, SYDVKM. The CDR3 runs 10 residues. With V trimmed by 11 bases and J by 6 bases, 1 base remained unmatched. The CDR3 reads CAAGGQPQHF. CDR3 DNA: TGTGCCGCAGGGGGTCAGCCCCAGCATTTT.

The V and J genes are TRBV19 and TRBJ2-1; TRBD2 matches at 11 bases. Germline CDR1 reads LNHDA; CDR2 reads SQIVND (reference sequence). CDR3 length: 12 residues. The V segment lost 4 bases and the J segment 10 bases; nucleotides outside the gene matches: 0. The CDR3 spells CASSTSGGEQFF. DNA for the CDR3: TGTGCCAGTAGTACTAGCGGGGGGGAGCAGTTCTTC.

The rearrangement joins TRBV7-2 to TRBJ2-7; D not resolved. The CDR3 loop spans 15 amino acids. The germline V gene encodes CDR1 SGHTA and CDR2 FQGNSA. V lost 1 base and J lost 0, with 10 bases in between. The CDR3 nucleotides are TGTGCCAGCAGCTTAGGGGTGGTCAGCTCCTACGAGCAGTACTTC. Residues: CASSLGVVSSYEQYF. Complete variable domain (other parts from reference TRBV7-2 and TRBJ2-7): GAGVSQSPSNKVTEKGKDVELRCDPISGHTALYWYRQSLGQGLEFLIYFQGNSAPDKSGLPSDRFSAERTGGSVSTLTIQRTQQEDSAVYLCASSLGVVSSYEQYFGPGTRLTVT.

This clone was recorded only once. This sequence joins TRBV19 and TRBJ1-4; D perhaps matches TRBD1 (6 bases). The V end lost 6 bases, the J end lost 7 bases, and 15 bases lay between the germline ends. The CDR3 spans 14 residues. Germline CDR1 LNHDA, CDR2 SQIVND (reference sequence). CDR3 region: CASRTQGGGEKLFF. The CDR3 DNA sequence: TGTGCCAGTAGGACACAGGGAGGAGGTGAAAAACTGTTTTTT.

The genes are TRBV18 and TRBJ1-6, with 8 positions matching TRBD1. Germline lookup yields CDR1 KGHSH and CDR2 LQKENI. The CDR3 runs 14 residues. Trimming took 4 bases from V and 9 from J; bases not matched to a gene: 5. The CDR3 sequence is CASSQDRGGSPLHF. The CDR3 DNA reads TGTGCCAGCTCACAAGACAGGGGAGGTTCACCCCTCCACTTT.